This TCR beta chain was sequenced for a study of T cell changes during pregnancy in multiple sclerosis (dated by TCRdb to the late 2010s). Background for the entire study: The study examined how the T cell repertoire changed over the course of pregnancy in women with multiple sclerosis.

Here V drops 1 base and J drops 8 bases, and the junction holds 9 bases not matched to any gene. From the cysteine through the phenylalanine, the CDR3 covers 16 amino acids. Only the CDR3 DNA is retained, 48 bases long and in frame from the first base. Via the germline V gene (reference sequence), CDR1 is SGHNT and CDR2 YYREEE. The library was made by the immunoSEQ multiplex PCR assay. Held by TCRdb, this immuneACCESS table contains in-frame sequences only and omits some clones. Under half of the omission traces to an unresolved V gene where checked; the cause of the rest is unknown. The sample table shows 45,000 to 75,000 clones, and 85% to 95% are seen once. The ten largest make up 0.8% to 1% of the sample. Comments on this clone: No cognate antigen has been identified for it. No much larger clone is present one base from it, and per-base qualities are unavailable.

The rearrangement combines TRBV5-4 with TRBJ2-5; TRBD2 fits 12 bases in the junction. This sequence was found in a female donor with multiple sclerosis, enrolled in a pregnancy study. The specimen was peripheral blood, collected in the first trimester of pregnancy. The CDR3 has the sequence CASSLSASGGGATQYF. The DNA reads TGTGCCAGCAGCTTGTCGGCTAGCGGGGGGGGAGCAACCCAGTACTTC.